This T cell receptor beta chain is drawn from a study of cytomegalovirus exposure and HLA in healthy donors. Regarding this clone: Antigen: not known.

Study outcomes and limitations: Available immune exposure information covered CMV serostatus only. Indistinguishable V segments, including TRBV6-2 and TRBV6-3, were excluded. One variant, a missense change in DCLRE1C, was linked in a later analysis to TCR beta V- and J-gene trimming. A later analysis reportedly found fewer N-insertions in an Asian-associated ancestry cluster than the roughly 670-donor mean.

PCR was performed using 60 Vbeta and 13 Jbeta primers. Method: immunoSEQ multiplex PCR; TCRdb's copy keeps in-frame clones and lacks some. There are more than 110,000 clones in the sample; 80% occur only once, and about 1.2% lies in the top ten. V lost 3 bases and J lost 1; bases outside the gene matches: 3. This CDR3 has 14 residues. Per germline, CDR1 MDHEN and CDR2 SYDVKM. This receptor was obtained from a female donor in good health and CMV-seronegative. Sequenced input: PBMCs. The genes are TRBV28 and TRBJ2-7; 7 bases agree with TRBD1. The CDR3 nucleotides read TGTGCCAGCAGTTTCGGGGACAGTTCCTACGAGCAGTACTTC. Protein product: CASSFGDSSYEQYF. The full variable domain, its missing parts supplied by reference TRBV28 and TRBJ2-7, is DVKVTQSSRYLVKRTGEKVFLECVQDMDHENMFWYRQDPGLGLRLIYFSYDVKMKEKGDIPEGYSVSREKKERFSLILESASTNQTSMYLCASSFGDSSYEQYFGPGTRLTVT.